The clone carrying this TCR beta chain was found many times. Its antigen remains unknown. Unique molecular identifiers were used to barcode this TCRbeta library. A single record per CDR3 protein comes from TCRdb applying MiXCR to the PCR reads. The sample includes approximately 650,000 distinct CDR3 sequences, roughly 14% of them seen just once. These data originate in a study of T-cell reconstitution after alpha-beta-depleted transplantation in children. V dropped 5 bases and J dropped 5 bases, with 7 bases sitting between them. CDR1 and CDR2 (germline): SQVTM, ANQGSEA. The CDR3 loop spans 11 amino acids. Notes on the study in general: A year post-transplant, T-cell counts and diversity derived mostly from newly produced T cells. About two months after transplant, alpha-beta T cells reportedly came from several hundred expanded graft clones. Surviving recipient T cells and thymic progenitors produced the high day-60 TCRbeta diversity seen in some patients.

This rearrangement joins TRBV29-1 to TRBJ2-1; D unclear. The source material was PBMCs, sampled before TCRalphabeta/CD19-depleted stem cell transplant. This receptor was identified in a girl aged 2-10 years with congenital amegakaryocytic thrombocytopenia, due to receive a stem cell transplant. CDR3 residues: CSVSSNNEQFF. The CDR3 nucleotides are TGCAGCGTTAGTTCAAACAATGAGCAGTTCTTC.